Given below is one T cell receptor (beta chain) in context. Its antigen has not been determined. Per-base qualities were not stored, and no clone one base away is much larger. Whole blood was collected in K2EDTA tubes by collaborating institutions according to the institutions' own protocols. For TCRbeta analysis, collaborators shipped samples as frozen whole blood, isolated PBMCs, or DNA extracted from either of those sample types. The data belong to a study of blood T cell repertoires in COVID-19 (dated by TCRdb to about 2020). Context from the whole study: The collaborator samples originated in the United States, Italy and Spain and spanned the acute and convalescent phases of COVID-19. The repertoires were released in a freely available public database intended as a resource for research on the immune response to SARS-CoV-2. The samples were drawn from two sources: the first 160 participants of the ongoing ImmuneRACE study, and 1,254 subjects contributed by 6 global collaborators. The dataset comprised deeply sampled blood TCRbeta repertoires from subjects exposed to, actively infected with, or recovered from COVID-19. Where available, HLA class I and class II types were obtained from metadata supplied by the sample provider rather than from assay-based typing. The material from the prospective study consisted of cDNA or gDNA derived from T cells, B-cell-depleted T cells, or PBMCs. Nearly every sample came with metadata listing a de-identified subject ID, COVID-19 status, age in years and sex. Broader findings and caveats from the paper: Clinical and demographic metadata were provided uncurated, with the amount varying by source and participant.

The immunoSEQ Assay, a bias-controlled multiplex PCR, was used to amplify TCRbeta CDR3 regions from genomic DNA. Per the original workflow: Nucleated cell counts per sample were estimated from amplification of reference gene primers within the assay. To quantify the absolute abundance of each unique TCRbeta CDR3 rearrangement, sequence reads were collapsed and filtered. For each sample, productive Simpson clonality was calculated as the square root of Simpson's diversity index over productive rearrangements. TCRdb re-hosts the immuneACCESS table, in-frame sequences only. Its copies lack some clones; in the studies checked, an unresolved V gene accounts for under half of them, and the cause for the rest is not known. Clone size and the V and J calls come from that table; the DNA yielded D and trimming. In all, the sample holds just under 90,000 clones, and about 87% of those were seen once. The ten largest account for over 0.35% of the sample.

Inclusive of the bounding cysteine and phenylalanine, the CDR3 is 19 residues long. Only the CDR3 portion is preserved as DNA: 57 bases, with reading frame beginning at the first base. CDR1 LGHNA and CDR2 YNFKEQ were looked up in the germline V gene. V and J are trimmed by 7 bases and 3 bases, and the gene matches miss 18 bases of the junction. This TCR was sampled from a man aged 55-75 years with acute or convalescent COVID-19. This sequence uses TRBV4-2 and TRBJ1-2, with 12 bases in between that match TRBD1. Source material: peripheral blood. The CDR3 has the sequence CASTKTPGGTGGIYYGYTF. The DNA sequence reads TGTGCCAGCACCAAGACCCCAGGAGGGACAGGGGGCATTTACTATGGCTACACCTTC.